This T cell receptor (beta chain) comes out of a study of T cell repertoires in cytomegalovirus infection. Turning to the study itself: Shared public TCR beta signatures pointed to both CMV infection and a matching HLA type. Broader study findings: Public TCR beta family frequency separated CMV-and-HLA carriers, including in an independent cohort. Clonotypes of TCR beta that were HLA-C-restricted and CMV-specific dominated the ex vivo response.

As to this clonotype: Its target is unknown. An end of the junction differs from the germline gene, which may be a read error.

TCRdb processed the reads anew with MiXCR; each CDR3 protein has one entry. The sample lists roughly 760,000 distinct CDR3 sequences, about 40% occurring once. CDR1 and CDR2 from the germline V gene are SSHAT and FNYEAQ (reference sequence). The CDR3 spans 15 residues. The clonotype comes from a human donor in good health (CMV status not recorded). Some clones in this sample may be carry-over from other donors' samples. The V and J genes are TRBV7-7 and TRBJ2-1, with TRBD2 identical over 11 bases. Sequencing was carried out using PBMCs. The CDR3 bases are TGTGCTAGCAGCTTACTAGCGGGAGTGCCCAATGAGCCGTTCTTC. As protein: CASSLLAGVPNEPFF.